These T cell receptor beta chains were read from a single sample in a study of response to subunit inactivated influenza vaccine. TCRdb redid the calling of the RT-PCR reads with MiXCR, one entry per CDR3 protein. The repertoire includes approximately 300,000 distinct CDR3 sequences, about 20% of them detected once, and 10% sits in the top ten. Sequenced material: PBMCs from blood, taken 21 months after vaccination. These receptors came from a man in his fifties or sixties who received an inactivated influenza vaccine. Both conserved end residues are part of each CDR3. The D gene is left open where the match is weak. Some rows have no size entry. The others give once, few or many, or a class for an expanded clone.

clone size: many; J gene: TRBJ1-2; D gene: TRBD1; V gene: TRBV27; CDR3 DNA: TGTGCCAGCAGTGCTACAGGGGGCCCGAGTTATGGCTACACCTTC; CDR3 protein: CASSATGGPSYGYTF
clone size: .; J gene: TRBJ1-5; D gene: TRBD1; V gene: TRBV12-3/TRBV12-4; CDR3 DNA: TGTGCCAGCAGCCCGGGGGGGACAGGGAGCAATCAGCCCCAGCATTTT; CDR3 protein: CASSPGGTGSNQPQHF
clone size: .; J gene: TRBJ2-3; D gene: TRBD2; V gene: TRBV7-3; CDR3 DNA: TGTGCCAGCAGCTTAAGCCCTAGCGGGAGTTCAGATACGCAGTATTTT; CDR3 protein: CASSLSPSGSSDTQYF
clone size: few; J gene: TRBJ2-1; D gene: .; V gene: TRBV12-3/TRBV12-4; CDR3 DNA: TGTGCCAGCAGTTTAGTATCCGGAGATGAGCAGTTCTTC; CDR3 protein: CASSLVSGDEQFF
clone size: many; J gene: TRBJ2-7; D gene: TRBD1; V gene: TRBV20-1; CDR3 DNA: TGCAGTGCTAGAGGGACGGGACAGGGGGCTTCCTACGAGCAGTACTTC; CDR3 protein: CSARGTGQGASYEQYF
clone size: .; J gene: TRBJ2-5; D gene: .; V gene: TRBV5-5; CDR3 DNA: TGTGCCAGCAGCAAAAGGACAGCGGCGAGTGAGACCCAGTACTTC; CDR3 protein: CASSKRTAASETQYF
clone size: .; J gene: TRBJ1-2; D gene: TRBD1; V gene: TRBV7-9; CDR3 DNA: TGTGCCAGCAGTCCGCCGGGACAGGGGAGCTATGGCTACACCTTC; CDR3 protein: CASSPPGQGSYGYTF
clone size: few; J gene: TRBJ2-7; D gene: TRBD1; V gene: TRBV7-2; CDR3 DNA: TGTGCCAGCAGCTTAGCGGGACAGCCACACACGATCTACGAGCAGTACTTC; CDR3 protein: CASSLAGQPHTIYEQYF
clone size: once; J gene: TRBJ2-7; D gene: .; V gene: TRBV21-1; CDR3 DNA: TGTGCCAGCAGCCGCCAGGGACCTTACGAGCAGTACTTC; CDR3 protein: CASSRQGPYEQYF
clone size: many; J gene: TRBJ1-3; D gene: TRBD1; V gene: TRBV12-3/TRBV12-4; CDR3 DNA: TGTGCCAGCAGTCGTGACAGGGTAGCAAGTGGAAACACCATATATTTT; CDR3 protein: CASSRDRVASGNTIYF
clone size: many; J gene: TRBJ1-5; D gene: .; V gene: TRBV28; CDR3 DNA: TGTGCCAGCACCACGAGGGGATATCAGCCCCAGCATTTT; CDR3 protein: CASTTRGYQPQHF
clone size: few; J gene: TRBJ1-5; D gene: TRBD1; V gene: TRBV20-1; CDR3 DNA: TGCAGTGCTAGACACCCCGGGACAGGGGTTCAGCCCCAGCATTTT; CDR3 protein: CSARHPGTGVQPQHF
clone size: few; J gene: TRBJ2-7; D gene: TRBD1; V gene: TRBV7-2; CDR3 DNA: TGTGCCAGCAGCTTATCGACAGGGTCGGTCTACGAGCAGTACTTC; CDR3 protein: CASSLSTGSVYEQYF
clone size: many; J gene: TRBJ2-7; D gene: .; V gene: TRBV7-2; CDR3 DNA: TGTGCGAGTCGCCGGGGACGGTACGAGCAGTACTTC; CDR3 protein: CASRRGRYEQYF
clone size: .; J gene: TRBJ2-1; D gene: .; V gene: TRBV20-1; CDR3 DNA: TGCAGTGCCCGAGTTGGGCCTTCCGCTGAGCAGTTCTTC; CDR3 protein: CSARVGPSAEQFF
clone size: .; J gene: TRBJ2-4; D gene: .; V gene: TRBV20-1; CDR3 DNA: TGCAGTGCTGGCCCCTTGGGCTCGGCCAAAAACATTCAGTACTTC; CDR3 protein: CSAGPLGSAKNIQYF
clone size: .; J gene: TRBJ2-3; D gene: .; V gene: TRBV12-3/TRBV12-4; CDR3 DNA: TGTGCCAGCAGTTTAGTGCTCACGACAGATACGCAGTATTTT; CDR3 protein: CASSLVLTTDTQYF
clone size: few; J gene: TRBJ1-3; D gene: TRBD1; V gene: TRBV6-1; CDR3 DNA: TGTGCCAGCAGCCTACAGGGGCCCTCTGGAAACACCATATATTTT; CDR3 protein: CASSLQGPSGNTIYF
clone size: .; J gene: TRBJ2-7; D gene: .; V gene: TRBV4-3; CDR3 DNA: TGCGCCAGCAGCCAGGTCGCCGGGGCCTCCTACGAGCAGTACTTC; CDR3 protein: CASSQVAGASYEQYF
clone size: few; J gene: TRBJ1-6; D gene: TRBD1; V gene: TRBV20-1; CDR3 DNA: TGCAGTGCTAGAAAAGACAGGGGCAATTCACCCCTCCACTTT; CDR3 protein: CSARKDRGNSPLHF
clone size: many; J gene: TRBJ2-1; D gene: TRBD2; V gene: TRBV4-1; CDR3 DNA: TGCGCCAGCAGCCAACTAGCGGGGGGTCGGTCCTACAATGAGCAGTTCTTC; CDR3 protein: CASSQLAGGRSYNEQFF
clone size: few; J gene: TRBJ1-1; D gene: TRBD1; V gene: TRBV3-1; CDR3 DNA: TGTGCCAGCAGCTACCGGACAGGCGACGAAGCTTTCTTT; CDR3 protein: CASSYRTGDEAFF
clone size: .; J gene: TRBJ2-1; D gene: .; V gene: TRBV5-1; CDR3 DNA: TGCGCCAGCAGCGGCCTAGAGACGATTGAGCAGTTCTTC; CDR3 protein: CASSGLETIEQFF
clone size: few; J gene: TRBJ2-5; D gene: .; V gene: TRBV24-1; CDR3 DNA: TGTGCCACCAGTGATTTGAAGGGCTGGGGTCAAGAGACCCAGTACTTC; CDR3 protein: CATSDLKGWGQETQYF
clone size: .; J gene: TRBJ1-1; D gene: .; V gene: TRBV7-9; CDR3 DNA: TGTGCCATAAGCCCCAGCGGTACTGAAGCTTTCTTT; CDR3 protein: CAISPSGTEAFF
clone size: many; J gene: TRBJ2-3; D gene: .; V gene: TRBV2; CDR3 DNA: TGTGCCAGCAGTGAAATACTACTGGGAGATACGCAGTATTTT; CDR3 protein: CASSEILLGDTQYF
clone size: .; J gene: TRBJ2-2; D gene: TRBD2; V gene: TRBV10-2; CDR3 DNA: TGCGCCAGCAGTGTACCGAGCGGGAGGGTTTTCACCGGGGAGCTGTTTTTT; CDR3 protein: CASSVPSGRVFTGELFF
clone size: few; J gene: TRBJ1-5; D gene: TRBD1; V gene: TRBV6-2/TRBV6-3; CDR3 DNA: TGTGCCAGCAGGCCCGCGCGCTATACAGGGGGTCAGCCCCAGCATTTT; CDR3 protein: CASRPARYTGGQPQHF
clone size: .; J gene: TRBJ2-3; D gene: .; V gene: TRBV20-1; CDR3 DNA: TGCAGTGCTAGAGATGACAGCCGCACAGATACGCAGTATTTT; CDR3 protein: CSARDDSRTDTQYF
clone size: many; J gene: TRBJ1-5; D gene: TRBD1; V gene: TRBV7-8; CDR3 DNA: TGTGCCAGCAGTCTCGACAGGGGGGATCAGCCCCAGCATTTT; CDR3 protein: CASSLDRGDQPQHF
clone size: .; J gene: TRBJ2-3; D gene: .; V gene: TRBV5-1; CDR3 DNA: TGCGCCAGCAGCTCCCTAAAGAACAGGGCGCGATTAACTAGCACAGATACGCAGTATTTT; CDR3 protein: CASSSLKNRARLTSTDTQYF
clone size: .; J gene: TRBJ1-6; D gene: TRBD1; V gene: TRBV28; CDR3 DNA: TGTGCCAGCAGCTATCAAGCAGGGGGCGGTTCACCCCTCCACTTT; CDR3 protein: CASSYQAGGGSPLHF
clone size: many; J gene: TRBJ1-4; D gene: TRBD1; V gene: TRBV4-1; CDR3 DNA: TGCGCCAGCAGCCAGCTAGGAGGGACAGTAAATGAAAAACTGTTTTTT; CDR3 protein: CASSQLGGTVNEKLFF
clone size: few; J gene: TRBJ2-4; D gene: TRBD1; V gene: TRBV7-8; CDR3 DNA: TGTGCCAGCAGCTTGTCCGGGACAGCTAAAAACATTCAGTACTTC; CDR3 protein: CASSLSGTAKNIQYF
clone size: .; J gene: TRBJ2-7; D gene: .; V gene: TRBV3-1; CDR3 DNA: TGTGCCAGCAGCCCTGGTCAGCTACAGGTCTACGAGCAGTACTTC; CDR3 protein: CASSPGQLQVYEQYF
clone size: .; J gene: TRBJ2-7; D gene: .; V gene: TRBV5-1; CDR3 DNA: TGCGCCAGCAGCTTGGAACAGGGAAACTACGAGCAGTACTTC; CDR3 protein: CASSLEQGNYEQYF
clone size: .; J gene: TRBJ2-6; D gene: .; V gene: TRBV7-8; CDR3 DNA: TGTGCCAGCAGCCTCCGACAGCGAAGGGAATCTGGGGCCAACGTCCTGACTTTC; CDR3 protein: CASSLRQRRESGANVLTF
clone size: few; J gene: TRBJ2-3; D gene: TRBD2; V gene: TRBV7-2; CDR3 DNA: TGTGCCAGCAGCTTCAAGACTAGCGGGGGTTCGCAGTATTTT; CDR3 protein: CASSFKTSGGSQYF
clone size: .; J gene: TRBJ1-1; D gene: .; V gene: TRBV18; CDR3 DNA: TGTGCCAGCTCACCGTCCGCAGGGAGGATCACTGAAGCTTTCTTT; CDR3 protein: CASSPSAGRITEAFF
clone size: .; J gene: TRBJ2-5; D gene: .; V gene: TRBV20-1; CDR3 DNA: TGCAGTGCTACGGTGACCTGGGCAGAGACCCAGTACTTC; CDR3 protein: CSATVTWAETQYF
clone size: .; J gene: TRBJ1-1; D gene: .; V gene: TRBV18; CDR3 DNA: TGTGCCAGCTCATCCAGGACTGACCTGAACACTGAAGCTTTCTTT; CDR3 protein: CASSSRTDLNTEAFF
clone size: .; J gene: TRBJ1-2; D gene: .; V gene: TRBV28; CDR3 DNA: TGTGCCAGCAGCCAGAGGGGTCACTATGGCTACACCTTC; CDR3 protein: CASSQRGHYGYTF
clone size: .; J gene: TRBJ2-2; D gene: .; V gene: TRBV2; CDR3 DNA: TGTGCCAGCAGTGAGGGGTATAAAGCCGGGGAGCTGTTTTTT; CDR3 protein: CASSEGYKAGELFF
clone size: .; J gene: TRBJ2-2; D gene: TRBD2; V gene: TRBV10-2; CDR3 DNA: TGCGCCAGCAGTAGCGGGGGGGACACCGGGGAGCTGTTTTTT; CDR3 protein: CASSSGGDTGELFF
clone size: few; J gene: TRBJ2-1; D gene: TRBD1; V gene: TRBV9; CDR3 DNA: TGTGCCAGCAGCGTAGACGGGACAGGGGGCCCCTACAATGAGCAGTTCTTC; CDR3 protein: CASSVDGTGGPYNEQFF
clone size: few; J gene: TRBJ2-7; D gene: .; V gene: TRBV11-2; CDR3 DNA: TGTGCCAGCAGCTTAGTTTTCAACTACGAGCAGTACTTC; CDR3 protein: CASSLVFNYEQYF
clone size: .; J gene: TRBJ2-7; D gene: TRBD2; V gene: TRBV6-1; CDR3 DNA: TGTGCCAGCAGTGAACGGGGGGACGAGCAGTACTTC; CDR3 protein: CASSERGDEQYF
clone size: .; J gene: TRBJ2-1; D gene: TRBD2; V gene: TRBV7-6; CDR3 DNA: TGTGCCAGCAGCTTGACACAAAAGACTAGCGCGGCCTACAATGAGCAGTTCTTC; CDR3 protein: CASSLTQKTSAAYNEQFF
clone size: few; J gene: TRBJ2-2; D gene: TRBD2; V gene: TRBV4-1; CDR3 DNA: TGCGCCAGCAGCCAAGCGGGGGGACTCACCGGGGAGCTGTTTTTT; CDR3 protein: CASSQAGGLTGELFF
clone size: .; J gene: TRBJ2-1; D gene: .; V gene: TRBV20-1; CDR3 DNA: TGCAGTGCTAGTAGGCCCCGGGGGTTCTACAATGAGCAGTTCTTC; CDR3 protein: CSASRPRGFYNEQFF